These T cell receptor beta chains were read from a single sample in a study of type 1 and type 2 diabetes patients. TCRdb redid the calling of the multiplex PCR reads with MiXCR, one entry per CDR3 protein. Among some 250,000 distinct CDR3 sequences, roughly 44% were seen once, and the ten largest hold roughly 13%. Sequenced material: peripheral blood mononuclear cells (PBMCs). These receptors were collected from a young man with type 2 diabetes. CDR3s include the opening cysteine and the closing phenylalanine or tryptophan. The order of the fields is CDR3 length, clone size, D gene, V gene, J gene, CDR3 protein, CDR3 DNA. A D gene is named only where the DNA matches it firmly. A clone size is listed for some rows: how often the clone was seen (once, few, many), or a class if it is expanded.

>15|few|NA|TRBV20-1|TRBJ2-7
CSASPLRRRSHEQYF
TGCAGTGCTAGCCCCCTTCGACGGAGGTCCCACGAGCAGTACTTC
>15|NA|NA|TRBV19|TRBJ2-3
CASSLLGGTTDTQYF
TGTGCCAGTAGTCTTCTCGGCGGGACCACAGATACGCAGTATTTT
>15|NA|TRBD1|TRBV6-6|TRBJ2-7
CASSRSGTGRYEQYF
TGTGCCAGCAGTCGGAGCGGGACAGGGAGGTACGAGCAGTACTTC
>20|NA|NA|TRBV14|TRBJ2-7
CVSSQSVFKWTDSDSYEQYF
TGTGTCAGCAGCCAATCGGTATTCAAATGGACCGACTCCGACTCCTACGAGCAGTACTTC
>13|NA|NA|TRBV27|TRBJ1-6
CASSLLGRGPLHF
TGTGCCAGCAGTTTACTGGGCAGGGGACCCCTCCACTTT
>15|many|NA|TRBV27|TRBJ1-2
CASSLRAGALGGYTF
TGTGCCAGCAGTTTACGGGCAGGAGCTTTGGGGGGCTACACCTTC
>15|NA|NA|TRBV19|TRBJ1-1
CASMEVVLGEREAFF
TGTGCCAGTATGGAAGTTGTTCTGGGGGAGAGAGAAGCTTTCTTT
>14|many|TRBD1|TRBV19|TRBJ2-7
CASSVGTGSYEQYF
TGTGCCAGTAGTGTAGGGACAGGGAGCTACGAGCAGTACTTC
>15|NA|TRBD1|TRBV7-2|TRBJ1-5
CASSLGTGLNQPQHF
TGTGCCAGCAGCTTAGGGACAGGGCTAAATCAGCCCCAGCATTTT
>14|NA|TRBD2|TRBV19|TRBJ2-2
CASSSGRNTGELFF
TGTGCCAGTAGTAGCGGGAGGAACACCGGGGAGCTGTTTTTT
>13|many|TRBD2|TRBV7-2|TRBJ2-5
CASSFGRQETQYF
TGTGCCAGCAGCTTCGGGAGGCAAGAGACCCAGTACTTC
>15|NA|TRBD2|TRBV7-2|TRBJ2-5
CASSFGGLARETQYF
TGTGCCAGCAGCTTTGGAGGACTAGCGAGAGAGACCCAGTACTTC
>15|few|NA|TRBV10-2|TRBJ1-3
CASSEVQAAGNTIYF
TGCGCCAGCAGTGAGGTGCAGGCAGCTGGAAACACCATATATTTT
>15|NA|TRBD2|TRBV4-1|TRBJ2-7
CASSRQAGGRYEQYF
TGCGCCAGCAGCCGGCAGGCGGGAGGTCGGTACGAGCAGTACTTC
>13|few|NA|TRBV7-3|TRBJ2-1
CASSPTGLGEQFF
TGTGCCAGCAGCCCCACAGGGCTGGGTGAGCAGTTCTTC
>15|NA|TRBD2|TRBV29-1|TRBJ2-3
CSVDSGLAVSDTQYF
TGCAGCGTCGACTCCGGACTAGCGGTTTCGGATACGCAGTATTTT
>16|NA|NA|TRBV4-2|TRBJ1-4
CASSQDGGAGEGKLFF
TGTGCCAGCAGCCAAGACGGGGGGGCAGGGGAAGGGAAACTGTTTTTT
>13|NA|NA|TRBV28|TRBJ1-2
CASSEGRGYGYTF
TGTGCCAGCAGTGAGGGACGGGGGTATGGCTACACCTTC
>15|NA|NA|TRBV7-8|TRBJ1-2
CASSQGERANYGYTF
TGTGCCAGCAGCCAAGGGGAAAGAGCTAACTATGGCTACACCTTC
>14|few|NA|TRBV28|TRBJ2-5
CASSPSSIPETQYF
TGTGCCAGCAGTCCGTCATCTATTCCGGAGACCCAGTACTTC
>13|NA|NA|TRBV7-2|TRBJ2-7
CASSLQPKEAQYF
TGTGCCAGCAGCTTACAGCCGAAAGAGGCCCAGTACTTC
>13|few|NA|TRBV19|TRBJ2-7
CASSPDLSYEQYF
TGTGCCAGTAGTCCTGACCTGTCCTACGAGCAGTACTTC
>13|NA|NA|TRBV6-1|TRBJ1-1
CASDQNWNTEAFF
TGTGCCAGCGACCAAAACTGGAACACTGAAGCTTTCTTT
>14|NA|NA|TRBV19|TRBJ1-2
CASSSLTGGYGYTF
TGTGCCAGCAGCTCCCTGACAGGAGGCTATGGCTACACCTTC
>12|NA|NA|TRBV19|TRBJ1-2
CASSWALGGYTF
TGTGCCAGTAGTTGGGCCCTGGGGGGCTACACCTTC
>16|NA|NA|TRBV7-2|TRBJ2-7
CATSDETGTHALKQYF
TGTGCCACCAGTGACGAAACCGGGACTCACGCCCTTAAGCAGTACTTC
>13|few|NA|TRBV29-1|TRBJ1-5
CSVGQGGNQPQHF
TGCAGCGTTGGGCAGGGAGGCAATCAGCCCCAGCATTTT
>16|once|TRBD1|TRBV6-5|TRBJ1-5
CAIRASLGTGLQPQHF
TGTGCCATCAGAGCGTCTTTGGGGACAGGGCTTCAGCCCCAGCATTTT
>13|few|TRBD2|TRBV20-1|TRBJ2-1
CSAEPQLAGEQFF
TGCAGTGCTGAACCCCAGCTAGCGGGGGAGCAGTTCTTC
>11|NA|NA|TRBV6-1|TRBJ1-1
CASSYSTEAFF
TGTGCCAGCTCTTACTCCACTGAAGCTTTCTTT
>14|NA|NA|TRBV6-4|TRBJ2-2
CPSRTGPNTGELFF
TGTCCCAGCAGGACTGGACCGAACACCGGGGAGCTGTTTTTT
>14|NA|NA|TRBV12-3/TRBV12-4|TRBJ2-3
CASRAGGGAGTQYF
TGTGCCAGCAGAGCTGGGGGGGGCGCAGGGACGCAGTATTTT
>15|few|TRBD2|TRBV12-3/TRBV12-4|TRBJ2-1
CASSSLAGSYNEQFF
TGTGCCAGCAGTTCTCTAGCGGGCTCCTACAATGAGCAGTTCTTC
>14|NA|NA|TRBV2|TRBJ2-7
CACNGQFSSYEQYF
TGTGCCTGCAATGGCCAGTTTAGCTCCTACGAGCAGTACTTC
>14|many|NA|TRBV25-1|TRBJ1-6
CASSVGRRGTPLHF
TGTGCCAGCAGTGTGGGACGGCGGGGGACACCCCTCCACTTT
>15|NA|NA|TRBV12-3/TRBV12-4|TRBJ1-1
CASSLGGRLNPEAFF
TGTGCCAGCAGTTTAGGAGGGAGATTGAACCCTGAAGCTTTCTTT
>17|NA|TRBD1|TRBV6-6|TRBJ2-7
CASRENYGQGPSYEQYF
TGTGCCAGCAGGGAAAATTACGGACAGGGCCCCTCTTACGAGCAGTACTTC
>16|few|NA|TRBV9|TRBJ2-6
CASSLTLSEAANVLTF
TGTGCCAGCAGCCTTACCCTCTCCGAGGCGGCCAACGTCCTGACTTTC
>15|NA|TRBD1|TRBV30|TRBJ2-7
CAWSHSPGGGYEQYF
TGTGCCTGGAGCCACTCCCCAGGGGGCGGGTACGAGCAGTACTTC
>14|NA|NA|TRBV9|TRBJ2-5
CASSVGVGQETQYF
TGTGCCAGCAGCGTAGGAGTAGGGCAAGAGACCCAGTACTTC
>12|NA|NA|TRBV6-5|TRBJ2-1
CASSYGVDEQFF
TGTGCCAGCAGTTACGGTGTCGATGAGCAGTTCTTC
>12|NA|NA|TRBV19|TRBJ2-2
CASRYGTGELFF
TGTGCCAGTAGGTACGGCACCGGGGAGCTGTTTTTT
>15|NA|TRBD2|TRBV6-6|TRBJ2-2
CASSGASGRHGELFF
TGTGCCAGCAGTGGGGCTAGCGGGAGACACGGGGAGCTGTTTTTT
>18|NA|TRBD2|TRBV4-3|TRBJ2-3
CASSLATQPGLESDTQYF
TGCGCCAGCAGCTTAGCGACCCAGCCGGGACTAGAGTCAGATACGCAGTATTTT
>16|NA|TRBD1|TRBV24-1|TRBJ2-2
CATSVMGQGNTGELFF
TGTGCCACCAGTGTAATGGGACAGGGGAACACCGGGGAGCTGTTTTTT
>14|few|NA|TRBV7-2|TRBJ2-3
CASSSTYSTDTQYF
TGTGCCAGCAGCTCGACCTATTCCACAGATACGCAGTATTTT
>16|NA|NA|TRBV19|TRBJ2-5
CASSMSRAGGGETQYF
TGTGCCAGTAGTATGAGCCGGGCAGGGGGGGGAGAGACCCAGTACTTC
>14|NA|NA|TRBV12-3/TRBV12-4|TRBJ1-2
CASSPSGSNYGYTF
TGTGCCAGCAGCCCCTCAGGGTCTAACTATGGCTACACCTTC
>15|once|NA|TRBV7-2|TRBJ2-7
CASSFASLYGYEQYF
TGTGCCAGCAGCTTCGCATCACTGTACGGCTACGAGCAGTACTTC
>14|NA|TRBD1|TRBV2|TRBJ2-5
CASRYRGFQETQYF
TGTGCCAGCAGGTACAGGGGTTTTCAAGAGACCCAGTACTTC
>12|NA|NA|TRBV30|TRBJ1-2
CAWRPEGYGYTF
TGTGCCTGGAGACCCGAAGGGTATGGCTACACCTTC
>15|NA|TRBD2|TRBV6-1|TRBJ2-7
CASTGSGVNSYEQYF
TGTGCCAGCACCGGAAGCGGGGTAAACTCCTACGAGCAGTACTTC
>13|NA|NA|TRBV29-1|TRBJ1-4
CSVANSGDEKLFF
TGCAGCGTTGCCAATTCCGGGGATGAAAAACTGTTTTTT
>14|NA|NA|TRBV9|TRBJ2-1
CASSVSGFYNEQFF
TGTGCCAGCAGCGTTTCCGGGTTCTACAATGAGCAGTTCTTC